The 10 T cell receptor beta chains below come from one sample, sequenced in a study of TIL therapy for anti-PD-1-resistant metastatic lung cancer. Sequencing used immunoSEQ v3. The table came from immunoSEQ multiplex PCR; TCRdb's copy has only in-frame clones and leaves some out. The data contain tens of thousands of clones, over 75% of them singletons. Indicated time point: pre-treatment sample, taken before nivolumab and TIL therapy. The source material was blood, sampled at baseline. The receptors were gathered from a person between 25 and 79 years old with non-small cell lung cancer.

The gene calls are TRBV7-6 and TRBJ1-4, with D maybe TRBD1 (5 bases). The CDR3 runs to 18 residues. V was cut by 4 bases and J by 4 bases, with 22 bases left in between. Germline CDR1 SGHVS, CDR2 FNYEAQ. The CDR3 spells CASSSNLPGLVINEKLFF. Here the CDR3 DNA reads TGTGCCAGCAGCTCGAACCTGCCAGGGTTGGTCATTAATGAAAAACTGTTTTTT.

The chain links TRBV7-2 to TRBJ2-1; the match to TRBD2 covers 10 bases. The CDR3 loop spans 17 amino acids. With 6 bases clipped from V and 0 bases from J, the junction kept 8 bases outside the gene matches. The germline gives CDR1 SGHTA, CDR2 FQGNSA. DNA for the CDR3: TGTGCCAGCAGTTTTTCCCGGACTAGCGGCTCCTACAATGAGCAGTTCTTC. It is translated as CASSFSRTSGSYNEQFF. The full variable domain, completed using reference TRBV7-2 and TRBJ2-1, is GAGVSQSPSNKVTEKGKDVELRCDPISGHTALYWYRQSLGQGLEFLIYFQGNSAPDKSGLPSDRFSAERTGGSVSTLTIQRTQQEDSAVYLCASSFSRTSGSYNEQFFGPGTRLTVL.

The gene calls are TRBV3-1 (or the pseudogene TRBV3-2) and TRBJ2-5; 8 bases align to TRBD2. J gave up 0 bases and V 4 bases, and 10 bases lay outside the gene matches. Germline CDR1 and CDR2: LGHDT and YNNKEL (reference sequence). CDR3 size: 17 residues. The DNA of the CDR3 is TGTGCCAGCAGCCCCATGCGGGGGGAATATCACCAAGAGACCCAGTACTTC. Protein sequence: CASSPMRGEYHQETQYF.

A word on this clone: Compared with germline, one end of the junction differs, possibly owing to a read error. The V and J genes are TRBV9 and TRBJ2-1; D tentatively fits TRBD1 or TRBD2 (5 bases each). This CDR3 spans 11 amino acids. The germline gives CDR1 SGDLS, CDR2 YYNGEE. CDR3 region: CASSRGAEAIF. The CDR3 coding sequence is TGTGCCAGCAGCAGAGGGGCAGAAGCCATCTTC.

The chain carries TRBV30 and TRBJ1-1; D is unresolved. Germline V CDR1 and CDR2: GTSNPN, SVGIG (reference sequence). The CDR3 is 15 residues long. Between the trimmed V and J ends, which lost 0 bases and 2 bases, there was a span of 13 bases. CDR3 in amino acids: CAWSVPPGTNTEAFF. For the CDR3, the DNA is TGTGCCTGGAGTGTACCCCCGGGTACAAACACTGAAGCTTTCTTT.

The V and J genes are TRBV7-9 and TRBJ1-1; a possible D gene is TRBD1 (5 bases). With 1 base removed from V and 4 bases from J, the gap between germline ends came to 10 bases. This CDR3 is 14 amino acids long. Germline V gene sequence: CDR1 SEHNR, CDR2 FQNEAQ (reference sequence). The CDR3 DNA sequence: TGTGCCAGCAGCTTAGACGGGGCTCGCACTGAAGCTTTCTTT. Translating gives CASSLDGARTEAFF.

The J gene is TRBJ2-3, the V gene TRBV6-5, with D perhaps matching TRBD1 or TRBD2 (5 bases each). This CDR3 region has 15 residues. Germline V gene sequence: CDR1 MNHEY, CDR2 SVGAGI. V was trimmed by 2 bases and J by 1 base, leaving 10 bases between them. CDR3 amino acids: CASSYEGKGTDTQYF. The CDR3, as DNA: TGTGCCAGCAGTTACGAGGGGAAGGGCACAGATACGCAGTATTTT.

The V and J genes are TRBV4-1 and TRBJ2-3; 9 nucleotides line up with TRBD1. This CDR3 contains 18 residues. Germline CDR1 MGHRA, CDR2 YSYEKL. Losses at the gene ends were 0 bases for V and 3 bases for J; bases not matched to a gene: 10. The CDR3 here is CASSQDGTGKGGTDTQYF. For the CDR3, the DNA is TGCGCCAGCAGCCAAGACGGGACAGGGAAGGGTGGGACAGATACGCAGTATTTT.

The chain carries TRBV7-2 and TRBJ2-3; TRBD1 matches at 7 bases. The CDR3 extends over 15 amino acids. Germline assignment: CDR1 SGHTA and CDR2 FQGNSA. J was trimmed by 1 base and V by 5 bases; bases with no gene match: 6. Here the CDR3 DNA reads TGTGCCAGCAGCCCTAGACAGGGCGGCACAGATACGCAGTATTTT. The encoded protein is CASSPRQGGTDTQYF.

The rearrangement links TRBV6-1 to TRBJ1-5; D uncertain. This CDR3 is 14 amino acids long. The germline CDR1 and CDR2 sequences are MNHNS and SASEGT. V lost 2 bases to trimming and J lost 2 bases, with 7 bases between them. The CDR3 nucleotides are TGTGCCAGCAGTGAACGGCGAGGCAATCAGCCCCAGCATTTT. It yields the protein CASSERRGNQPQHF.